This T cell receptor (beta chain) is from a study of OX40 agonist ivuxolimab in advanced cancers. The CDR3 totals 16 residues. V was cut by 2 bases and J by 2 bases, with 16 bases left in between. The germline CDR1 and CDR2 sequences are SGHDT and YYEEEE. Method: immunoSEQ multiplex PCR; TCRdb's copy keeps in-frame clones and lacks some. The sample carries approximately 90,000 clones, approximately 88% recorded once. The sample here was CD4+ or CD8+ T cells sorted from blood, taken in a trial of the OX40 agonist ivuxolimab. The V gene is TRBV5-6, the J gene TRBJ2-5; D call uncertain. This clonotype was obtained from an adult with an advanced solid tumor such as melanoma, head and neck, liver or kidney cancer. The DNA of the CDR3 is TGTGCCAGCAGCTTCTTAGACCTAGGCGGACAAGAGACCCAGTACTTC. This encodes CASSFLDLGGQETQYF.